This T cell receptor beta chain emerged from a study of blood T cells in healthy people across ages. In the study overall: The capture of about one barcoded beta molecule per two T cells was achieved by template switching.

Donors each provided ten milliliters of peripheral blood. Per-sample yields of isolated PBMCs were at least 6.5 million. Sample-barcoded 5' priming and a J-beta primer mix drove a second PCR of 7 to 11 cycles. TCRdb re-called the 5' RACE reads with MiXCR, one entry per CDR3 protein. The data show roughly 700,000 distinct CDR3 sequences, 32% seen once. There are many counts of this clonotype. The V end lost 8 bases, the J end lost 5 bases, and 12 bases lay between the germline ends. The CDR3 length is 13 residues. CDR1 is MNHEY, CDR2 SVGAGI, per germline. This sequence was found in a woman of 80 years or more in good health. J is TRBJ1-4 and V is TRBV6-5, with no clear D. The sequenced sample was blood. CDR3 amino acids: CASSDELNEKLFF. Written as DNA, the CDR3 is TGTGCCAGCTCAGACGAGCTAAATGAAAAACTGTTTTTT.